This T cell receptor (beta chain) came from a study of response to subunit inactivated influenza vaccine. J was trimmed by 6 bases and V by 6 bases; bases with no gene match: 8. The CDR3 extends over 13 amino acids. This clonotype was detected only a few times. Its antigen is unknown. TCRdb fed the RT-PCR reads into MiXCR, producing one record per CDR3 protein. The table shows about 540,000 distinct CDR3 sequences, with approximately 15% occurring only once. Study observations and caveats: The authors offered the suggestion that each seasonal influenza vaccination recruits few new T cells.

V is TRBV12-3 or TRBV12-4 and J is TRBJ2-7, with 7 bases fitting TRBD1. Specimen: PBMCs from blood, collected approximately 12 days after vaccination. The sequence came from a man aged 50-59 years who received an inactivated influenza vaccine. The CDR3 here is CASSINRGLEQYF. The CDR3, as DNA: TGTGCCAGCAGCATAAACAGGGGTCTCGAGCAGTACTTC.